Presented here are 12 T cell receptor beta chains from one specimen sequenced in a study of naive and memory T cell subsets. Two oligonucleotides, mixed equimolar, formed the beta constant-region primer covering TRBC1 and TRBC2. Ligated cDNA was amplified by four rounds of PCR with nested alpha and beta constant-region primers and SP2. TCRdb ran MiXCR on the UMI-ligation and nested PCR reads and lists one entry per CDR3 protein. The table lists 90,000 to 120,000 distinct CDR3 sequences, about 15% of them singletons. Regarding the study as a whole: Naive repertoires, especially CD8, held a few larger clonotypes, possibly memory cells re-expressing CD45RA.

Their antigens are not known. The sample consisted of naive CD8+ T cells from blood. The receptors come from a human donor in good health.

This clonotype appeared a few times. The chain is built from TRBV9 and TRBJ2-1, with D hard to call. Germline V CDR1 and CDR2: SGDLS, YYNGEE. The ends were cut back, 0 bases at V and 9 bases at J, with 7 bases in the middle. The CDR3 length is 12 residues. CDR3 coding DNA: TGTGCCAGCAGCGTAGGGTGGGGTGAGCAGTTCTTC. It codes for CASSVGWGEQFF.

This chain joins TRBV4-3 and TRBJ2-7; 7 positions match TRBD1. The J segment lost 1 base and the V segment lost 1 base, leaving 1 base of the junction unmatched. Per the germline V gene, CDR1 is LGHNA and CDR2 is YSLEER. CDR3 length equals 14 residues. CDR3 nucleotides: TGCGCCAGCAGCCAAGCGGACAGGTCCTACGAGCAGTACTTC. Its protein is CASSQADRSYEQYF.

The chain recombines TRBV5-6 with TRBJ2-7, with D uncertain. Germline lookup yields CDR1 SGHDT and CDR2 YYEEEE. V lost 0 bases and J 11 bases, leaving 12 bases between the germline ends. CDR3 length equals 12 residues. CDR3 region: CASSLGAEEKYF. CDR3 DNA: TGTGCCAGCAGCTTGGGGGCGGAAGAGAAGTACTTC.

Ten or more counts support this clonotype. The chain's CDR3 is CASSSPVYNEQFF. The CDR3 coding sequence is TGTGCCAGCAGTTCCCCGGTCTACAATGAGCAGTTCTTC. This chain joins TRBV27 and TRBJ2-1; D call uncertain. There are 13 residues in the CDR3. V was pared by 4 bases and J by 3 bases, with 7 bases between. The V gene's germline CDR1 is MNHEY and CDR2 SMNVEV (reference sequence).

This clonotype was seen a few times. The chain combines TRBV27 with TRBJ1-2, with TRBD1 identical over 7 bases. J lost 5 bases, V lost 5 bases, and 5 bases had no gene match. Germline V gene data show CDR1 as MNHEY and CDR2 as SMNVEV (reference sequence). This CDR3 contains 13 residues. Here the CDR3 reads CASSKGQYYGYTF. The CDR3 DNA is TGTGCCAGCAGTAAGGGACAGTATTATGGCTACACCTTC.

The chain carries TRBV12-3 or TRBV12-4 and TRBJ2-1, with TRBD2 matching 15 bases. V lost 6 bases, J lost 6 bases, and 12 bases stayed unmatched. The CDR3 contains 18 residues. The CDR3, as DNA: TGTGCCAGCAGCGGCGGACTAGCGGGGGGGCCGGAGCCCAATGAGCAGTTCTTC. This codes for CASSGGLAGGPEPNEQFF.

The J gene is TRBJ2-1, the V gene TRBV24-1, with 7 bases identical to TRBD1. Unmatched junction bases numbered 7, after V lost 7 bases and J lost 2 bases. Germline lookup yields CDR1 KGHDR and CDR2 SFDVKD. CDR3 length: 15 amino acids. CDR3 protein: CATSEDRVPYNEQFF. CDR3 bases: TGTGCCACCAGCGAAGACAGGGTACCCTACAATGAGCAGTTCTTC.

The rearrangement joins TRBV7-8 to TRBJ2-7, with D uncertain. V dropped 2 bases and J dropped 0 bases, with 20 bases sitting between them. The CDR3 is made up of 18 amino acids. From germline, CDR1 is SGHVS and CDR2 FQNEAQ. DNA for the CDR3: TGTGCCAGCAGCTTAAGCTTAATCTCGACCCGGAGCTCCTACGAGCAGTACTTC. This translates into CASSLSLISTRSSYEQYF.

This clonotype came up a few times. The gene calls are TRBV7-2 and TRBJ2-1; perhaps TRBD2 as D (5 bases). The germline CDR1 and CDR2 sequences are SGHTA and FQGNSA. V lost 0 bases to trimming and J lost 6 bases, with 12 bases between them. The CDR3 is made up of 15 amino acids. The CDR3 here is CASSLAPGNFNEQFF. CDR3 sequence (DNA): TGTGCCAGCAGCTTAGCTCCCGGGAATTTCAATGAGCAGTTCTTC.

This clonotype occurred many times. J is TRBJ1-1 and V is TRBV12-3 or TRBV12-4; the D is unclear. The V and J ends lost 6 bases and 1 base respectively, with 21 bases between them. There are 17 residues in the CDR3. As DNA, the CDR3 is TGTGCCAGCAGGCCTAAGGGTGGTTCGGAGAAGAACACTGAAGCTTTCTTT. As protein: CASRPKGGSEKNTEAFF.

V usage is TRBV7-8 and J usage is TRBJ2-5; 7 bases line up with TRBD2. Germline V CDR1 and CDR2: SGHVS, FQNEAQ. J gave up 6 bases and V 0 bases, and 1 base lay outside the gene matches. The length of the CDR3 is 13 residues. The CDR3 DNA reads as TGTGCCAGCAGCTTAGCGCGGGGGAAGACCCAGTACTTC. As protein: CASSLARGKTQYF. Full variable domain (outside the CDR3, taken from reference TRBV7-8 and TRBJ2-5): GAGVSQSPRYKVAKRGQDVALRCDPISGHVSLFWYQQALGQGPEFLTYFQNEAQLDKSGLPSDRFFAERPEGSVSTLKIQRTQQEDSAVYLCASSLARGKTQYFGPGTRLLVL.

In this sample, this clonotype turned up a few times. The J gene is TRBJ2-3, the V gene TRBV12-3 or TRBV12-4; 8 nucleotides line up with TRBD2. The V and J ends lost 10 bases and 5 bases, in that order; junction bases with no gene match: 8. There are 13 residues in the CDR3. Here the CDR3 DNA reads TGTGCCACGGCCGGACTAGCTGTAGATACGCAGTATTTT. It codes for CATAGLAVDTQYF.